A single sample is the source of the 26 T cell receptor beta chains below, sequenced in a study of blood T cells in healthy people across ages. A second PCR of 7 to 11 cycles used a sample-barcoded 5' primer and a J-beta primer mix. TCRdb re-called the 5' RACE reads through MiXCR, storing one row per CDR3 protein. The sample shows nearly 800,000 distinct CDR3 sequences, roughly 25% of them seen only once. The data were also submitted as part of a second study, on T cells of mothers and their children.

Sequenced material: blood. The receptors originated from a boy between 10 and 17 years old in good health.

This clonotype was seen repeatedly, ten times or more. V usage is TRBV28 and J usage is TRBJ1-2; D is unresolved. Germline CDR1 and CDR2: MDHEN and SYDVKM. This CDR3 is built from 12 residues. V lost 2 bases to trimming and J lost 4 bases, with 5 bases between them. CDR3 in DNA: TGTGCCAGCAGTTTAGGGTCCTATGGCTACACCTTC. Translation gives CASSLGSYGYTF.

This clonotype was counted a single time. The chain has TRBV6-6 and TRBJ2-4; D possibly corresponds to TRBD2 (5 bases). CDR1 is MNHNY, CDR2 SVGAGI, per germline (reference sequence). The CDR3 is made up of 15 amino acids. Between the trimmed V and J ends, which lost 6 bases and 3 bases, there was a span of 15 bases. CDR3 in amino acids: CASRGREEGKNIQYF. In nucleotides, the CDR3 is TGTGCCAGCAGAGGTAGGGAAGAGGGCAAAAACATTCAGTACTTC.

The chain joins TRBV20-1 to TRBJ2-5; 11 bases align to TRBD2. J lost 5 bases, V lost 4 bases, and 15 bases had no gene match. The CDR3 is made up of 17 amino acids. Germline V CDR1 and CDR2: DFQATT, SNEGSKA (reference sequence). Here the CDR3 reads CSAKASGRLVSLETQYF. In DNA form, the CDR3 reads TGCAGTGCTAAAGCTAGCGGGAGGCTCGTAAGTTTGGAGACCCAGTACTTC.

As DNA, the CDR3 is TGTGCCAGCAGCACGAATACCGGGACAGGGAGTTCCTACGAGCAGTACTTC. Translating gives CASSTNTGTGSSYEQYF. The rearrangement links TRBV7-9 to TRBJ2-7, with 9 bases lining up with TRBD1. From germline, CDR1 is SEHNR and CDR2 FQNEAQ (reference sequence). Unmatched junction bases numbered 12, after V lost 5 bases and J lost 1 base. The CDR3 length is 17 residues.

This chain connects TRBV6-1 to TRBJ2-1, with D perhaps given as TRBD1 or TRBD2 (5 bases each). CDR3 size: 13 residues. Germline V lookup: CDR1 MNHNS, CDR2 SASEGT. The ends were cut back, 7 bases at V and 3 bases at J, with 10 bases in the middle. CDR3 DNA sequence: TGTGCCAGCACCACGGGACGCTACAATGAGCAGTTCTTC. It specifies CASTTGRYNEQFF.

V gene TRBV7-9 combines with J gene TRBJ2-3, with 11 bases lining up with TRBD2. The V and J ends lost 2 bases and 0 bases, in that order; junction bases with no gene match: 4. This CDR3 region has 17 residues. Germline values: CDR1 SEHNR, CDR2 FQNEAQ (reference sequence). The CDR3 nucleotides read TGTGCCAGCAGCTTACCGGGACTAGCGGAAAGCACAGATACGCAGTATTTT. Translation gives CASSLPGLAESTDTQYF.

This clonotype has only a few counts. The chain has TRBV12-3 or TRBV12-4 and TRBJ1-1; 7 bases line up with TRBD1. Trimming cost V 5 bases and J 3 bases; bases outside gene matches: 9. This CDR3 contains 15 residues. CDR3 sequence: CASSLTGVWDTEAFF. CDR3 coding DNA: TGTGCCAGCAGTCTCACAGGGGTTTGGGACACTGAAGCTTTCTTT.

In DNA form, the CDR3 reads TGTGCCAGCAGCTCCAGACTAGCGGGGGAGGTGCAGTACTTC. It is translated as CASSSRLAGEVQYF. The genes are TRBV7-2 and TRBJ2-7, with 12 positions matching TRBD2. The CDR3 consists of 14 residues. Per the germline V gene, CDR1 is SGHTA and CDR2 is FQGNSA. The V segment lost 4 bases and the J segment 9 bases; nucleotides outside the gene matches: 7.

This clonotype occurred a few times. The J gene is TRBJ2-3, the V gene TRBV28; a possible D gene is TRBD1 (6 bases). The germline gives CDR1 MDHEN, CDR2 SYDVKM. V dropped 8 bases and J dropped 3 bases, with 15 bases sitting between them. The CDR3 is 14 amino acids. CDR3 DNA: TGTGCCAGCTGGTTATCAGGGGCAACAGATACGCAGTATTTT. Amino acids: CASWLSGATDTQYF.

The chain employs TRBV29-1 and TRBJ2-7; 10 positions match TRBD1. Trimming at V came to 3 bases and at J to 0 bases, leaving 5 bases not matched to a gene. Germline V gene lookup returns CDR1 SQVTM and CDR2 ANQGSEA. The CDR3 is 15 amino acids. CDR3 sequence (DNA): TGCAGCGTTGAGGGGACAGGGGCCAACTCCTACGAGCAGTACTTC. Its protein product is CSVEGTGANSYEQYF.

This clonotype was counted between two and nine times. CDR3 protein: CASSYSGTGGTNTEAFF. For the CDR3, the DNA is TGTGCCAGCAGTTACTCTGGGACAGGGGGCACGAACACTGAAGCTTTCTTT. The chain combines TRBV6-5 with TRBJ1-1; TRBD1 aligns across 12 bases. CDR1 is MNHEY, CDR2 SVGAGI, per germline. J lost 1 base, V lost 0 bases, and 3 bases had no gene match. The CDR3 contains 17 residues.

The chain is built from TRBV9 and TRBJ2-2; the D gene could be TRBD1 or TRBD2 (6 bases each). Deletions cut 4 bases from V and 4 bases from J, with 14 bases between. Germline assignment: CDR1 SGDLS and CDR2 YYNGEE. This CDR3 has 15 residues. The CDR3 protein is CASSSGGGVTGELFF. CDR3 DNA: TGTGCCAGCAGCTCCGGGGGCGGAGTCACCGGGGAGCTGTTTTTT.

In its sample, this clonotype was seen a few times. The CDR3 region is CASSQGQDYEQYF. DNA for the CDR3: TGTGCCAGCAGTCAGGGACAGGACTACGAGCAGTACTTC. This sequence joins TRBV27 and TRBJ2-1; 8 bases are a match to TRBD1. The J call may not be correct, given that the DNA end is closer to TRBJ2-7. There are 13 residues in the CDR3. Germline values: CDR1 MNHEY, CDR2 SMNVEV (reference sequence).

This clonotype showed up just a few times. This chain connects TRBV10-3 to TRBJ1-1, with D unresolved. Germline V gives CDR1 ENHRY, CDR2 SYGVKD. The CDR3 runs to 13 residues. V lost 6 bases to trimming and J lost 1 base, with 9 bases between them. Here the CDR3 DNA reads TGTGCCATCAGCCAAGACGGGAACACTGAAGCTTTCTTT. As protein: CAISQDGNTEAFF.

In this sample, this clonotype turned up a few times. The chain joins TRBV15 to TRBJ1-3; D may be TRBD1 (5 bases). Germline CDR1 LNHNV, CDR2 YYDKDF (reference sequence). The V end was cut by 4 bases, the J end by 0 bases, with 7 bases between. This CDR3 has 14 residues. As DNA, the CDR3 is TGTGCCACCAGCATGGGGGGCTCTGGAAACACCATATATTTT. Translating it yields CATSMGGSGNTIYF.

The chain has TRBV4-3 and TRBJ2-1; D unclear. The CDR3 runs to 14 residues. V was cut by 0 bases and J by 12 bases, with 15 bases left in between. Germline CDR1 and CDR2: LGHNA and YSLEER. This chain's CDR3 is CASSQESTSGGQFF. The CDR3 DNA is TGCGCCAGCAGCCAAGAATCAACCTCCGGCGGGCAGTTCTTC.

Remarks on this clonotype: Without the conserved terminal phenylalanine or tryptophan, this CDR3 likely stems from a read error. The chain carries TRBV7-9 and TRBJ1-2, with TRBD1 as a possible D gene (6 bases). The length of the CDR3 is 13 residues. CDR1 and CDR2 (germline): SEHNR, FQNEAQ (reference sequence). Between the trimmed V and J ends, which lost 5 bases and 4 bases, there was a span of 11 bases. The CDR3 spells CASSQTGAYGYTL. CDR3 DNA sequence: TGTGCCAGCAGCCAAACGGGGGCCTATGGCTACACCCTC.

This clonotype was picked up a small number of times. This sequence joins TRBV12-3 or TRBV12-4 and TRBJ2-2, with 11 positions matching TRBD1. Trimming at V came to 7 bases and at J to 7 bases, leaving 8 bases not matched to a gene. The CDR3 contains 15 residues. CDR3 nucleotide sequence: TGTGCCAGCACTACCGGGACAGGGGGTCACGGGGAGCTGTTTTTT. Translating it yields CASTTGTGGHGELFF.

This clonotype showed up many times. J is TRBJ1-4 and V is TRBV28; D is unclear. This CDR3 spans 11 amino acids. The ends were cut back, 2 bases at V and 7 bases at J, with 2 bases in the middle. Germline CDR1 and CDR2: MDHEN and SYDVKM. CDR3 nucleotide sequence: TGTGCCAGCAGTTTAAGTGAAAAACTGTTTTTT. Its protein is CASSLSEKLFF.

The chain couples TRBV27 to TRBJ2-1; D is possibly TRBD1 or TRBD2 (5 bases each). The DNA end lines up better with TRBJ2-5; the J call may be wrong. This CDR3 contains 13 residues. Germline V lookup: CDR1 MNHEY, CDR2 SMNVEV (reference sequence). CDR3: CASSFDGAETQYF. The CDR3 DNA reads TGTGCCAGCAGTTTTGACGGGGCCGAGACCCAGTACTTC.

The rearrangement uses TRBV29-1 and TRBJ2-6; 7 bases match TRBD2. Losses at the gene ends were 4 bases for V and 0 bases for J; bases not matched to a gene: 18. The CDR3 sequence is 20 residues long. Germline lookup yields CDR1 SQVTM and CDR2 ANQGSEA. This CDR3 is CSVAAYNERDLDSGANVLTF. DNA of the CDR3: TGCAGCGTTGCGGCGTACAATGAGCGGGATCTGGACTCTGGGGCCAACGTCCTGACTTTC.

This clonotype was seen a handful of times. The V and J genes are TRBV28 and TRBJ2-1; D is possibly TRBD1 (5 bases). Looked up from germline, CDR1 is MDHEN and CDR2 is SYDVKM. Deletions cut 2 bases from V and 0 bases from J, with 11 bases between. This CDR3 has 16 residues. The CDR3 region is CASSLTGTFSYNEQFF. In DNA form, the CDR3 reads TGTGCCAGCAGTTTAACAGGAACGTTCTCCTACAATGAGCAGTTCTTC. The complete variable domain, with remaining parts taken from reference TRBV28 and TRBJ2-1, reads DVKVTQSSRYLVKRTGEKVFLECVQDMDHENMFWYRQDPGLGLRLIYFSYDVKMKEKGDIPEGYSVSREKKERFSLILESASTNQTSMYLCASSLTGTFSYNEQFFGPGTRLTVL.

V usage is TRBV20-1 and J usage is TRBJ2-7; 8 bases are shared with TRBD1. The last part of the DNA fits TRBJ2-5 better; the J call may be wrong. This CDR3 comprises 16 residues. Germline assignment: CDR1 DFQATT and CDR2 SNEGSKA (reference sequence). The CDR3 sequence is CSASENSPGGVETQYF. The CDR3 nucleotides read TGCAGTGCTAGCGAAAATAGCCCAGGGGGCGTTGAGACCCAGTACTTC.

The chain employs TRBV7-2 and TRBJ2-7; 10 bases map to TRBD1. The CDR3 length is 16 residues. Trimming removed 2 bases from V and 3 bases from J; junction bases left unmatched: 7. CDR1 is SGHTA and CDR2 is FQGNSA in the germline V gene. CDR3 sequence (DNA): TGTGCCAGCAGCTTAACCGGGACAGGGGTCGTCTACGAGCAGTACTTC. It yields the protein CASSLTGTGVVYEQYF.

The rearrangement joins TRBV28 to TRBJ2-7; perhaps TRBD1 as D (6 bases). Germline V gene lookup returns CDR1 MDHEN and CDR2 SYDVKM. The ends were cut back, 6 bases at V and 5 bases at J, with 17 bases in the middle. The CDR3 runs to 14 residues. This CDR3 is CASSTPRGSDEQYF. In nucleotides, the CDR3 is TGTGCCAGCAGCACCCCCAGGGGTTCGGACGAGCAGTACTTC. The full variable domain, in which reference TRBV28 and TRBJ2-7 provide the parts outside the CDR3, is DVKVTQSSRYLVKRTGEKVFLECVQDMDHENMFWYRQDPGLGLRLIYFSYDVKMKEKGDIPEGYSVSREKKERFSLILESASTNQTSMYLCASSTPRGSDEQYFGPGTRLTVT.

This clonotype was seen only a few times. This chain uses TRBV10-3 with TRBJ2-1; D might be TRBD1 or TRBD2, each matching 6 bases. The CDR3 spans 16 residues. CDR1 and CDR2 from the germline V gene are ENHRY and SYGVKD. V lost 4 bases, J lost 1 base, and 14 bases lay in between. In DNA form, the CDR3 reads TGTGCCATCAGTGTGAGACGGGGGCTATCCTACAATGAGCAGTTCTTC. It is translated as CAISVRRGLSYNEQFF.